Below, 17 T cell receptor beta chains from the same sample are listed, as sequenced in a study of blood T cell repertoires in COVID-19. Data came from immunoSEQ multiplex PCR; TCRdb stores just in-frame clones and leaves some out. The sample has 300,000 to 400,000 clones; around 87% are singletons. Material for sequencing was peripheral blood. These receptors were collected from a man between 45 and 60 years old with active or convalescent COVID-19.

A remark on this clone: Other nucleotide sequences from this sample produce the same CDR3. The chain is built from TRBV11-2 and TRBJ1-1; D might be TRBD1 (5 bases). This CDR3 has 13 residues. Trimming cost V 4 bases and J 1 base, with 7 bases left between them. Looked up from germline, CDR1 is SGHAT and CDR2 is FQNNGV. The CDR3 sequence is CASSSDRNTEAFF. The CDR3 coding sequence is TGTGCCAGCAGCTCCGACAGGAACACTGAAGCTTTCTTT.

The rearrangement links TRBV2 to TRBJ2-5; 11 nucleotides agree with TRBD1. V was clipped by 8 bases and J by 4 bases; unmatched bases: 15. The CDR3 has 17 residues. From germline, CDR1 is SNHLY and CDR2 FYNNEI. The CDR3 is CASGGTTGTGGLETQYF. CDR3 nucleotides: TGTGCCAGCGGCGGGACTACCGGGACAGGGGGTCTAGAGACCCAGTACTTC.

This clone has more than one count but fewer than ten. This chain connects TRBV30 to TRBJ1-1, with a weak D call TRBD1 (5 bases). Trimming removed 2 bases from V and 5 bases from J, with 15 bases in between. Germline CDR1 GTSNPN, CDR2 SVGIG (reference sequence). The CDR3 runs to 14 residues. As DNA, the CDR3 is TGTGCCTGGAGTAGGGCAGCCTGGACAACTGAAGCTTTCTTT. Its translation is CAWSRAAWTTEAFF.

This clone was detected once. The chain carries TRBV5-6 and TRBJ1-1, with a tentative D call TRBD1 (6 bases). The CDR3 covers 13 residues. V gave up 3 bases and J gave up 10 bases, with 16 bases separating them. CDR1 and CDR2 from the germline V gene are SGHDT and YYEEEE. The CDR3 DNA follows: TGTGCCAGCAGCTATGGACAGCGAGATGGAGCTTTCTTT. This codes for CASSYGQRDGAFF.

In regard to this clone: Other nucleotide sequences in the sample specify the same CDR3. The J gene is TRBJ2-5, the V gene TRBV7-2, with D possibly matching TRBD2 (5 bases). V was cut by 2 bases and J by 3 bases, with 10 bases left in between. The CDR3 is 14 amino acids. Germline V gives CDR1 SGHTA, CDR2 FQGNSA. The CDR3 nucleotides are TGTGCCAGCAGCTTACGGGCGGGCGAAGAGACCCAGTACTTC. Its translation: CASSLRAGEETQYF. The variable domain in full, with the rest retrieved from reference TRBV7-2 and TRBJ2-5, is GAGVSQSPSNKVTEKGKDVELRCDPISGHTALYWYRQSLGQGLEFLIYFQGNSAPDKSGLPSDRFSAERTGGSVSTLTIQRTQQEDSAVYLCASSLRAGEETQYFGPGTRLLVL.

V and J are TRBV19 and TRBJ2-5; 9 positions match TRBD1. CDR1 and CDR2 (germline): LNHDA, SQIVND (reference sequence). The V segment lost 3 bases and the J segment 5 bases; nucleotides outside the gene matches: 7. The CDR3 is 15 amino acids. CDR3 amino acids: CASSMRTGVVETQYF. The CDR3 DNA sequence: TGTGCCAGTAGTATGAGGACAGGGGTTGTGGAGACCCAGTACTTC.

The genes are TRBV7-8 and TRBJ2-6; the match to TRBD1 covers 8 bases. Germline CDR1 SGHVS, CDR2 FQNEAQ. The CDR3 covers 15 residues. The ends lost 3 bases at V and 6 bases at J; junction bases unmatched: 4. The CDR3 loop is CASSLSRGLANVLTF. The CDR3 coding sequence is TGTGCCAGCAGCTTGTCCAGGGGGCTGGCCAACGTCCTGACTTTC.

The J gene is TRBJ2-5, the V gene TRBV19; TRBD2 is a possible D gene (6 bases). Per the germline V gene, CDR1 is LNHDA and CDR2 is SQIVND (reference sequence). V lost 7 bases, J lost 10 bases, and 16 bases lay in between. This CDR3 contains 12 residues. CDR3 sequence: CASMGVYGGQYF. CDR3 DNA: TGTGCCAGTATGGGGGTATACGGGGGCCAGTACTTC.

The chain is built from TRBV4-2 and TRBJ1-6, with 12 positions matching TRBD1. Germline CDR1 is LGHNA and CDR2 is YNFKEQ. CDR3 length: 17 amino acids. Unmatched junction bases numbered 6, after V lost 1 base and J lost 8 bases. The CDR3 sequence is CASSQAIGTGGDSPLHF. The CDR3 region has the DNA TGTGCCAGCAGCCAAGCTATCGGGACAGGGGGCGATTCACCCCTCCACTTT.

The genes are TRBV10-3 and TRBJ2-3, with TRBD1 identical over 7 bases. This CDR3 comprises 16 residues. Trimming removed 6 bases from V and 2 bases from J; junction bases left unmatched: 11. Germline V lookup: CDR1 ENHRY, CDR2 SYGVKD. The CDR3 bases are TGTGCCATCAGCCCGACTCTGGGACAGCCCACAGATACGCAGTATTTT. Translation gives CAISPTLGQPTDTQYF.

This clone has a handful of counts. The genes are TRBV5-1 and TRBJ1-1; no clear D. V was pared by 4 bases and J by 6 bases, with 19 bases between. The CDR3 extends over 15 amino acids. Germline CDR1 SGHRS, CDR2 YFSETQ. CDR3 in amino acids: CASSPRLEGGSEAFF. For the CDR3, the DNA is TGCGCCAGCAGCCCGCGCCTTGAGGGCGGATCTGAAGCTTTCTTT.

V gene TRBV7-2 combines with J gene TRBJ1-5, with D hard to call. Trimming stripped 1 base from V and 6 bases from J, with 13 bases between. CDR1 and CDR2 from the germline V gene are SGHTA and FQGNSA. There are 15 residues in the CDR3. In DNA, the CDR3 is TGTGCCAGCAGCTTAGTTGAAGGGAGCGGTCAGCCCCAGCATTTT. Translated, it gives CASSLVEGSGQPQHF.

The genes are TRBV2 and TRBJ2-6, with a weak D call TRBD1 (6 bases). CDR1 is SNHLY and CDR2 is FYNNEI in the germline V gene. The CDR3 contains 15 residues. V was cut by 6 bases and J by 4 bases, with 13 bases left in between. CDR3 in amino acids: CASRSQGTGANVLTF. The CDR3 DNA is TGTGCCAGCAGATCACAGGGTACCGGGGCCAACGTCCTGACTTTC.

J is TRBJ2-1 and V is TRBV28, with D maybe TRBD2 (6 bases). Trimming left V 4 bases short and J 7 bases short, with 23 bases between. Germline V gene lookup returns CDR1 MDHEN and CDR2 SYDVKM. This CDR3 contains 17 residues. CDR3 bases: TGTGCCAGCAGTTCTCTCACGGGCCGGGACTTGAGGAATGAGCAGTTCTTC. This encodes CASSSLTGRDLRNEQFF.

The chain employs TRBV6-5 and TRBJ1-1, with a weak D call TRBD1 (5 bases). This CDR3 is built from 13 residues. Germline assignment: CDR1 MNHEY and CDR2 SVGAGI. Written as DNA, the CDR3 is TGTGCTTGCCGGCGGGGGACGAACACTGAAGCTTTCTTT. It encodes CACRRGTNTEAFF.

The chain couples TRBV7-2 to TRBJ2-7, with 8 bases identical to TRBD1. V was clipped by 0 bases and J by 4 bases; unmatched bases: 11. The CDR3 spans 17 residues. Germline CDR1 reads SGHTA; CDR2 reads FQGNSA. CDR3 bases: TGTGCCAGCAGCTTAGCGGGAGGACAGGGTTTTTCGTACGAGCAGTACTTC. This encodes CASSLAGGQGFSYEQYF.

The chain carries TRBV4-1 and TRBJ1-6; D uncertain. CDR3 length equals 15 residues. Germline values: CDR1 MGHRA, CDR2 YSYEKL. V was trimmed by 0 bases and J by 7 bases, leaving 10 bases between them. This CDR3 is CASSQERGGNSPLHF. DNA for the CDR3: TGCGCCAGCAGCCAAGAGCGGGGAGGGAATTCACCCCTCCACTTT.